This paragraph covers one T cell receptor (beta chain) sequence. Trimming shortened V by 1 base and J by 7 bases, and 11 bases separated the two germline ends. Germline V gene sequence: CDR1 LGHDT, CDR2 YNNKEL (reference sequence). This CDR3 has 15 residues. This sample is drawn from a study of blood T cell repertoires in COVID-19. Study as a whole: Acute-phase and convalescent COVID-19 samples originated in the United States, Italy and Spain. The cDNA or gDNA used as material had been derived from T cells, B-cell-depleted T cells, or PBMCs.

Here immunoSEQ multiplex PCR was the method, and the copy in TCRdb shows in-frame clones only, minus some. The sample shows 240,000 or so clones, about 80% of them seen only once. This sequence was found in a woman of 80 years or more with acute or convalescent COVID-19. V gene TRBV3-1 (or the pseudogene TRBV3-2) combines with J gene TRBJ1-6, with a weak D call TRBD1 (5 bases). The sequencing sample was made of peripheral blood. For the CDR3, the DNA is TGTGCCAGCAGCCAAGGTAGGGGTCCCAATTCACCCCTCCACTTT. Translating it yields CASSQGRGPNSPLHF.